The count of the clone carrying this TCR beta chain is one. The data derive from a study of cytomegalovirus exposure and HLA in healthy donors. TCRdb's table, derived via immunoSEQ multiplex PCR, lists solely in-frame clones and lacks some. The table lists about 360,000 clones, 70% to 90% of them singletons. The receptor was derived from a woman younger than 35 in good health and CMV-seronegative. The sample comprised PBMCs.

The CDR3 protein is CASSETGGNYGYTF. CDR3 DNA: TGTGCCAGCAGTGAGACAGGGGGGAACTATGGCTACACCTTC. The chain combines TRBV28 with TRBJ1-2, with 9 bases aligning to TRBD1. The J segment lost 2 bases and the V segment lost 5 bases, leaving 3 bases of the junction unmatched. The CDR3 has 14 amino acids. The germline CDR1 and CDR2 sequences are MDHEN and SYDVKM.